This T cell receptor beta chain was identified in a study of shared clonotypes between healthy human individuals. Remarks on this clone: Its target is not known.

The ends were cut back, 0 bases at V and 5 bases at J, with 10 bases in the middle. Germline V gene data show CDR1 as SGHNT and CDR2 as YENEEA. The CDR3 spans 14 residues. Both subsets, CD45RA+ naive and CD45RA-negative memory, were split from the CD4+ cells. General observations from the study: Sharing of clonotypes among donors was expected to vary with sequencing depth.

The repertoire was sequenced with immunoSEQ multiplex PCR; TCRdb's copy has only in-frame clones and lacks some. This sample yields roughly 2.2 million clones, of which around 92% are seen a single time; 0.3% to 0.45% belongs to the top ten. The source material was naive CD4+ T cells from PBMCs. Subset in this sample: CD45RA+ positively selected. The V gene is TRBV11-3, the J gene TRBJ2-5; D is ambiguous. This receptor was identified in a man between 18 and 29 years old in good health. Some clones in this sample may be carry-over from other donors' samples. The CDR3 sequence is CASSLDRIRETQYF. The DNA of the CDR3 is TGTGCCAGCAGCTTAGATCGGATTAGGGAGACCCAGTACTTC.